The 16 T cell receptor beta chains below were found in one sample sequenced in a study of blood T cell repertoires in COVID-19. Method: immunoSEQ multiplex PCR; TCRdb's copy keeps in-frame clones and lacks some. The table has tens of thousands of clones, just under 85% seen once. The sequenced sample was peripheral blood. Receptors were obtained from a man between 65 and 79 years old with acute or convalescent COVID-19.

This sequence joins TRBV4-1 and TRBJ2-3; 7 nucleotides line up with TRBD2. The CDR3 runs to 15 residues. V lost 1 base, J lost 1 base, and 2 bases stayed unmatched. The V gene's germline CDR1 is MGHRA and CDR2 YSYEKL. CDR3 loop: CASSQGLAGTDTQYF. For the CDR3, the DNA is TGCGCCAGCAGCCAAGGTCTAGCGGGCACAGATACGCAGTATTTT.

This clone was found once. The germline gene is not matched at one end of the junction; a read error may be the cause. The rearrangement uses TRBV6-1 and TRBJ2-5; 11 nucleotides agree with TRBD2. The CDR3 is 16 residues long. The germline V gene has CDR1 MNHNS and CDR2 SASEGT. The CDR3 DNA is TGTGCCAGCAGCGAAGGCCTAGCGGGAGGCCAAGAGACCCAGTACTTC. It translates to CASSEGLAGGQETQYF.

The CDR3 coding sequence is TGTGCCAGCAGTTTCTACGATCAGGTTAGCAATCAGCCCCAGCATTTT. This gives the protein CASSFYDQVSNQPQHF. V and J are TRBV28 and TRBJ1-5; no definite D call. CDR3 length: 16 residues. The germline gives CDR1 MDHEN, CDR2 SYDVKM. V lost 3 bases and J lost 0, with 12 bases in between.

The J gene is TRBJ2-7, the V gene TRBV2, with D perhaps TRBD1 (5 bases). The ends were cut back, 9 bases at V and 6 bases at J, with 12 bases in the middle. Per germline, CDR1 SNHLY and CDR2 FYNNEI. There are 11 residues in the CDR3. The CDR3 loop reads CASTQRGEQYF. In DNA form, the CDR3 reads TGTGCCAGTACACAAAGGGGCGAGCAGTACTTC.

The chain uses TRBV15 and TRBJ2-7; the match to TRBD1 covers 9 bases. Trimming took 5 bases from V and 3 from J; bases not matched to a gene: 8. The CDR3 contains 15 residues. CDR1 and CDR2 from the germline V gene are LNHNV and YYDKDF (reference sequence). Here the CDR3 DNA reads TGTGCCACCAGCCCCCGGGGGACAGGGAGCTACGAGCAGTACTTC. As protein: CATSPRGTGSYEQYF.

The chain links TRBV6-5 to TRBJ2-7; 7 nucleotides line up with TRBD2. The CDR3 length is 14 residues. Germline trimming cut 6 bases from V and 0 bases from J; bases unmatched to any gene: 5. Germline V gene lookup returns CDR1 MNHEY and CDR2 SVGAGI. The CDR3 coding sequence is TGTGCCAGCAGACTAGCGCCTAGCTCCTACGAGCAGTACTTC. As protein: CASRLAPSSYEQYF.

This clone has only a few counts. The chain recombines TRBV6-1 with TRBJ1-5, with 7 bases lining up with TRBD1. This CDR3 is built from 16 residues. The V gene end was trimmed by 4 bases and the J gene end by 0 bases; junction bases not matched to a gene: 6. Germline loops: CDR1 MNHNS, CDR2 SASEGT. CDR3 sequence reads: CASSGNRGVSNQPQHF. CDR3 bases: TGTGCCAGCAGTGGGAACAGGGGAGTTAGCAATCAGCCCCAGCATTTT.

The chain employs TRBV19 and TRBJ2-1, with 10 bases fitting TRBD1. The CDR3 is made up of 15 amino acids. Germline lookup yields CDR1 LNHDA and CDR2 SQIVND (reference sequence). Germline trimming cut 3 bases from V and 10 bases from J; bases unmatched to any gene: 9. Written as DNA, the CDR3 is TGTGCCAGTAGTATCTCCACCGGGACAGGGGACGAGCAGTTCTTC. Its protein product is CASSISTGTGDEQFF. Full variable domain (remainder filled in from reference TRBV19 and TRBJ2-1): DGGITQSPKYLFRKEGQNVTLSCEQNLNHDAMYWYRQDPGQGLRLIYYSQIVNDFQKGDIAEGYSVSREKKESFPLTVTSAQKNPTAFYLCASSISTGTGDEQFFGPGTRLTVL.

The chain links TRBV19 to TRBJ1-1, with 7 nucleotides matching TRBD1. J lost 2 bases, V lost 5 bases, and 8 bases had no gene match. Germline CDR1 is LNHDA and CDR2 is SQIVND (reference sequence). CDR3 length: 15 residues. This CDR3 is CASSVRTGQNTEAFF. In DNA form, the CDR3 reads TGTGCCAGTAGTGTCCGGACAGGACAAAACACTGAAGCTTTCTTT.

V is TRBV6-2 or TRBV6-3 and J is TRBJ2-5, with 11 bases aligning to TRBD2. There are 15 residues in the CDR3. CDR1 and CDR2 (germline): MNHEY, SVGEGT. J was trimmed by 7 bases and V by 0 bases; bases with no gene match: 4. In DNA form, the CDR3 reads TGTGCCAGCAGTTACTCATCTAGCGGGAGGACGACCCAGTACTTC. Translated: CASSYSSSGRTTQYF.

This CDR3 reads CASSLEVDRNTEAFF. The DNA of the CDR3 is TGCGCCAGCAGCTTGGAGGTGGACAGGAACACTGAAGCTTTCTTT. The chain links TRBV5-1 to TRBJ1-1; D might be TRBD1 (6 bases). With 0 bases removed from V and 1 base from J, the gap between germline ends came to 10 bases. The CDR3 has 15 amino acids. Germline assignment: CDR1 SGHRS and CDR2 YFSETQ. The variable domain in full, with the rest retrieved from reference TRBV5-1 and TRBJ1-1, is KAGVTQTPRYLIKTRGQQVTLSCSPISGHRSVSWYQQTPGQGLQFLFEYFSETQRNKGNFPGRFSGRQFSNSRSEMNVSTLELGDSALYLCASSLEVDRNTEAFFGQGTRLTVV.

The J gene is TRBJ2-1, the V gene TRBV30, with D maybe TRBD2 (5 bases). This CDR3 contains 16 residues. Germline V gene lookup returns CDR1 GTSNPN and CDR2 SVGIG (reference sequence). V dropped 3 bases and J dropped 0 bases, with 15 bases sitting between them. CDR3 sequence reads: CAWSAERGSSYNEQFF. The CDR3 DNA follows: TGTGCCTGGAGCGCCGAGAGAGGGAGCTCCTACAATGAGCAGTTCTTC.

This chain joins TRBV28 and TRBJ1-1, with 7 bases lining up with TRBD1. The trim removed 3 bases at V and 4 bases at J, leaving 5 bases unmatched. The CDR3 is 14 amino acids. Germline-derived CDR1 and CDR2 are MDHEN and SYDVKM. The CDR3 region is CASSLWDRITEAFF. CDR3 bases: TGTGCCAGCAGTTTGTGGGACAGAATCACTGAAGCTTTCTTT.

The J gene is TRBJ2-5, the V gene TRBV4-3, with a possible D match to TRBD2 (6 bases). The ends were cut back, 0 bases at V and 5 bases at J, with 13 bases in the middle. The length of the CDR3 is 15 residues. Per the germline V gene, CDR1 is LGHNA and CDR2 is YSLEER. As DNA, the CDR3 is TGCGCCAGCAGCCAAGATTCGATGGGGAGGGAGACCCAGTACTTC. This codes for CASSQDSMGRETQYF.

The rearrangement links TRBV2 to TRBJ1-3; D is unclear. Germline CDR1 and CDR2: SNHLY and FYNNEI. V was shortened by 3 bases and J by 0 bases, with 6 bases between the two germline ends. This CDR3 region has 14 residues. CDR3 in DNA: TGTGCCAGCAGTGATTTTCGCTCTGGAAACACCATATATTTT. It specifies CASSDFRSGNTIYF.

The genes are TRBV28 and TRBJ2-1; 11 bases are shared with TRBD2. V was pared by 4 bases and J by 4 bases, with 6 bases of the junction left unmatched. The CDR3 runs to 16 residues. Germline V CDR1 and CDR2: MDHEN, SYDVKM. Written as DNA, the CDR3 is TGTGCCAGCAGTTCAGAAACTAGCGGGAGATACAATGAGCAGTTCTTC. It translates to CASSSETSGRYNEQFF.